Below, one T cell receptor (beta chain) is given with its context. Its specificity is not known. The CDR3 has 16 residues. The V gene's germline CDR1 is LNHNV and CDR2 YYDKDF (reference sequence). V lost 6 bases and J lost 0, with 15 bases in between. The data were obtained in a study of CD8+ T cells in alopecia areata. Study details: Tofacitinib administration to treated patients was oral, at 5 to 10 mg twice daily. Patients remained on tofacitinib for 6 to 18 months and then went 6 months without it. Study-level findings and limits: Alopecia totalis/universalis scalp especially showed more expanded CD8+ clones than normal scalp.

cDNA reverse transcribed from extracted RNA served as the sequencing template. The method was immunoSEQ multiplex PCR; TCRdb's version includes in-frame clones alone and lacks a portion of them. The sample gives under 200,000 clones, about two thirds of which show up once; approximately 0.9% is in the top ten. Treatment meaning: oral pan-JAK inhibitor, 5-10 mg twice daily. V gene TRBV15 combines with J gene TRBJ1-5; possible D gene TRBD1, 6 bases. This sequence originates from a human donor with alopecia areata. Sample: CD4+ T cells sorted from blood, taken at week 4, from a patient treated with tofacitinib. CDR3 protein: CATRGSGADSNQPQHF. CDR3 nucleotides: TGTGCCACCAGAGGGTCGGGGGCGGATAGCAATCAGCCCCAGCATTTT.